This T cell receptor beta chain was captured in a study of blood T cell repertoires in COVID-19. Study at large: Samples came from the United States, Italy and Spain, spanning acute and convalescent COVID-19. Sample material is recorded as cDNA or gDNA derived from T cells, B-cell-depleted T cells, or PBMCs.

Sequencing was performed with immunoSEQ multiplex PCR; in TCRdb, only in-frame clones are kept and a portion is missing. The sample contains approximately 98,000 clones, about nine tenths of which appear only once. This clone has a single count. This specimen includes other DNA sequences encoding the same CDR3. The ends were cut back, 3 bases at V and 1 base at J, with 7 bases in the middle. The CDR3 is 14 amino acids. CDR1 and CDR2 (germline): MDHEN, SYDVKM. The sample comprised peripheral blood. The chain carries TRBV28 and TRBJ1-5; D gene uncertain. The source is a human donor in a cohort sampled during active COVID-19. The CDR3 DNA is TGTGCCAGCAGTTTCCGGCGGAGCAATCAGCCCCAGCATTTT. It specifies CASSFRRSNQPQHF.